This T cell receptor beta chain is from a study of breast tumors, draining lymph nodes, adjacent tissues. The study's findings and limits: Luminal-like breast cancer showed significantly greater tumor-nontumor repertoire similarity than basal-like breast cancer did. Most tumor T cells seemingly derive from lymph node, then expand in tumor. Compared with lymph nodes, tumors were less diverse; compared with nontumor tissue, more.

Breast cancer patients provided tissue from their axillary draining lymph nodes. This clonotype was seen ten or more times. The antigen is unknown. The CDR3 is 15 residues long. Per germline, CDR1 SGHTA and CDR2 FQGNSA. Deletions cut 2 bases from V and 5 bases from J, with 13 bases between. One entry per CDR3 protein, called by TCRdb with MiXCR from the multiplex PCR reads. The table includes 200,000 to 300,000 distinct CDR3 sequences, over 25% detected once. The sequence derives from a female donor with breast cancer. Some clones in this sample may be carry-over from other donors' samples. The genes are TRBV7-2 and TRBJ2-1; D is ambiguous. The sequenced sample consisted of axillary lymph node tissue. The CDR3 loop reads CASSLWASINNEQFF. CDR3 sequence (DNA): TGTGCCAGCAGCTTATGGGCAAGCATTAACAATGAGCAGTTCTTC. The entire variable domain, with the rest obtained from reference TRBV7-2 and TRBJ2-1, is as follows: GAGVSQSPSNKVTEKGKDVELRCDPISGHTALYWYRQSLGQGLEFLIYFQGNSAPDKSGLPSDRFSAERTGGSVSTLTIQRTQQEDSAVYLCASSLWASINNEQFFGPGTRLTVL.